These 30 T cell receptor beta chains were sequenced from one sample in a study of technical replicates of blood from a handful of donors. Using immunoSEQ multiplex PCR, the repertoire was profiled, and TCRdb retains in-frame clones only, with some absent. The table has about 80,000 clones, 85% to 95% seen once; the top ten hold 0.41%. Sequenced input: T cells isolated from PBMCs. The receptors derive from a human donor in good health.

The rearrangement joins TRBV6-1 to TRBJ2-7, with 11 bases aligning to TRBD2. J was trimmed by 3 bases and V by 8 bases; bases with no gene match: 3. This CDR3 comprises 13 residues. CDR1 MNHNS and CDR2 SASEGT come from the germline V gene. CDR3 sequence (DNA): TGTGCCAGCCGGACTAGCGGGCTCTACGAGCAGTACTTC. This sequence encodes CASRTSGLYEQYF.

The chain joins TRBV19 to TRBJ2-7; 7 bases map to TRBD2. The V gene end was trimmed by 5 bases and the J gene end by 3 bases; junction bases not matched to a gene: 10. The CDR3 is 15 residues long. Germline V gene lookup returns CDR1 LNHDA and CDR2 SQIVND (reference sequence). The CDR3 is CASSPLTAGDYEQYF. The CDR3 nucleotides read TGTGCCAGTAGTCCACTAACTGCGGGGGACTACGAGCAGTACTTC.

Only a few counts were recorded for this clone. The J gene is TRBJ1-1, the V gene TRBV2; 7 nucleotides align to TRBD1. The CDR3 has 10 residues. V trimming: 8 bases; J trimming: 8 bases; junction bases outside the gene matches: 2. Looked up from germline, CDR1 is SNHLY and CDR2 is FYNNEI. The DNA of the CDR3 is TGTGCCAGCGTGACAGGGGAAGCTTTCTTT. The encoded protein is CASVTGEAFF.

Comment on this clone: The junction differs from germline at one of its ends, possibly a read error. The chain employs TRBV30 and TRBJ2-3, with D maybe TRBD1 (5 bases). The CDR3 is made up of 11 amino acids. Germline CDR1 reads GTSNPN; CDR2 reads SVGIG (reference sequence). The CDR3 reads CACYRLRSLVF. Written as DNA, the CDR3 is TGTGCCTGCTACAGGCTTCGTAGCCTAGTTTTT.

The CDR3 protein is CASSELGARSYEQYF. The DNA for the CDR3 is TGTGCCAGCAGTGAGTTAGGGGCCAGGTCCTACGAGCAGTACTTC. The J gene is TRBJ2-7, the V gene TRBV2; D is possibly TRBD1 (5 bases). V lost 3 bases, J lost 1 base, and 13 bases lay in between. In germline, CDR1 is SNHLY, CDR2 FYNNEI. CDR3 length: 15 amino acids.

The chain is built from TRBV15 and TRBJ2-7; the D gene is possibly TRBD2 (5 bases). V lost 2 bases, J lost 0 bases, and 14 bases lay in between. Germline CDR1 is LNHNV and CDR2 is YYDKDF (reference sequence). This CDR3 contains 16 residues. For the CDR3, the DNA is TGTGCCACCAGCAGATTTTCAGGTGGGAGCTCCTACGAGCAGTACTTC. Amino acid sequence: CATSRFSGGSSYEQYF.

This rearrangement joins TRBV6-5 to TRBJ1-4, with 11 nucleotides matching TRBD1. Germline V gene lookup returns CDR1 MNHEY and CDR2 SVGAGI. Trimming removed 6 bases from V and 8 bases from J; junction bases left unmatched: 5. The CDR3 sequence is 14 residues long. CDR3 DNA: TGTGCCAGCAGAGGGACAGGGGGAAGGGAAAAACTGTTTTTT. It translates to CASRGTGGREKLFF.

CDR3 region: CASSDSISGGYTF. CDR3 nucleotides: TGTGCCAGCAGTGACTCGATATCAGGTGGCTACACCTTC. The J gene is TRBJ1-2, the V gene TRBV6-4, with D hard to call. Per germline, CDR1 MRHNA and CDR2 SNTAGT. Trimming stripped 0 bases from V and 7 bases from J, with 9 bases between. The length of the CDR3 is 13 residues.

The genes are TRBV18 and TRBJ2-2; a possible D gene is TRBD2 (6 bases). V lost 0 bases to trimming and J lost 1 base, with 15 bases between them. Germline V gives CDR1 KGHSH, CDR2 LQKENI. The length of the CDR3 is 18 residues. The CDR3 protein is CASSPPLWLAQNTGELFF. DNA of the CDR3: TGTGCCAGCTCACCACCGTTATGGCTAGCGCAGAACACCGGGGAGCTGTTTTTT.

V and J are TRBV27 and TRBJ2-1; 13 nucleotides match TRBD2. The V and J ends lost 3 bases and 0 bases, in that order; junction bases with no gene match: 5. The CDR3 is 18 residues long. CDR1 and CDR2 from the germline V gene are MNHEY and SMNVEV (reference sequence). DNA for the CDR3: TGTGCCAGCAGTTTGAGGACTAGCGGGAGAAACTCCTACAATGAGCAGTTCTTC. Translation: CASSLRTSGRNSYNEQFF.

This chain uses TRBV7-6 with TRBJ1-5; D possibly corresponds to TRBD1 (5 bases). The germline gives CDR1 SGHVS, CDR2 FNYEAQ. Trimming cost V 5 bases and J 3 bases, with 11 bases left between them. The CDR3 is 14 residues long. The CDR3, as DNA: TGTGCCAGCAGCGCGGGACCGCTCAATCAGCCCCAGCATTTT. Translating it yields CASSAGPLNQPQHF.

V is TRBV4-3 and J is TRBJ2-6; maybe TRBD2 (6 bases). Trimming shortened V by 9 bases and J by 0 bases, and 12 bases separated the two germline ends. Germline CDR1 and CDR2: LGHNA and YSLEER. The CDR3 covers 15 residues. This chain's CDR3 is CASGTARSGANVLTF. CDR3 DNA sequence: TGCGCCAGTGGGACTGCTCGCTCTGGGGCCAACGTCCTGACTTTC.

The chain combines TRBV11-3 with TRBJ1-1; 8 bases map to TRBD1. CDR1 is SGHNT and CDR2 is YENEEA in the germline V gene. The CDR3 is 11 residues long. J lost 8 bases, V lost 5 bases, and 1 base had no gene match. CDR3 region: CASSRTGEAFF. In DNA, the CDR3 is TGTGCCAGCAGCCGGACAGGGGAAGCTTTCTTT.

This chain uses TRBV7-6 with TRBJ2-1; the D gene is possibly TRBD2 (6 bases). Germline V gives CDR1 SGHVS, CDR2 FNYEAQ. The CDR3 spans 14 residues. Deletions cut 9 bases from V and 8 bases from J, with 20 bases between. CDR3 region: CARQRVSSSDEQFF. Written as DNA, the CDR3 is TGTGCCAGGCAGCGGGTCTCCTCCTCGGATGAGCAGTTCTTC.

The chain carries TRBV28 and TRBJ2-3, with 8 bases fitting TRBD2. Losses at the gene ends were 6 bases for V and 6 bases for J; bases not matched to a gene: 8. In germline, CDR1 is MDHEN, CDR2 SYDVKM. The CDR3 is 14 amino acids. The CDR3 DNA reads as TGTGCCAGCAGGCGAAATAGCGGGATTGATACGCAGTATTTT. It encodes CASRRNSGIDTQYF. Filled out from reference TRBV28 and TRBJ2-3, the complete variable domain reads DVKVTQSSRYLVKRTGEKVFLECVQDMDHENMFWYRQDPGLGLRLIYFSYDVKMKEKGDIPEGYSVSREKKERFSLILESASTNQTSMYLCASRRNSGIDTQYFGPGTRLTVL.

The chain is built from TRBV10-3 and TRBJ2-7, with 13 bases aligning to TRBD2. V shed 2 bases, J shed 2 bases, and the junction held 0 bases outside the gene matches. The CDR3 covers 15 residues. Germline-derived CDR1 and CDR2 are ENHRY and SYGVKD. CDR3 sequence reads: CAISETSGRAYEQYF. The CDR3 DNA reads TGTGCCATCAGTGAGACTAGCGGGAGGGCCTACGAGCAGTACTTC.

The chain combines TRBV6-5 with TRBJ1-1; D is undetermined. Trimming left V 4 bases short and J 0 bases short, with 12 bases between. Looked up from germline, CDR1 is MNHEY and CDR2 is SVGAGI. The CDR3 contains 15 residues. The DNA for the CDR3 is TGTGCCAGCAGTTTGGAGGGTTACATGAACACTGAAGCTTTCTTT. As protein: CASSLEGYMNTEAFF.

The V and J genes are TRBV9 and TRBJ2-3; 7 nucleotides match TRBD2. With 0 bases clipped from V and 0 bases from J, the junction kept 1 base outside the gene matches. This CDR3 spans 15 amino acids. Germline CDR1 reads SGDLS; CDR2 reads YYNGEE. CDR3 sequence reads: CASSVEAGSTDTQYF. In DNA, the CDR3 is TGTGCCAGCAGCGTAGAAGCGGGGAGCACAGATACGCAGTATTTT.

This clone was recorded once. V gene TRBV30 combines with J gene TRBJ1-5; perhaps TRBD1 as D (6 bases). V lost 3 bases, J lost 3 bases, and 9 bases lay in between. CDR3 length equals 13 residues. Germline lookup yields CDR1 GTSNPN and CDR2 SVGIG (reference sequence). The CDR3 sequence: CAWRGDNNQPQHF. Here the CDR3 DNA reads TGTGCCTGGAGGGGGGACAACAATCAGCCCCAGCATTTT.

V is TRBV27 and J is TRBJ2-3, with D maybe TRBD2 (6 bases). Trimming pared 6 bases from V and 2 bases from J, leaving 15 bases between. The V gene's germline CDR1 is MNHEY and CDR2 SMNVEV (reference sequence). The CDR3 has 15 residues. The CDR3 region is CASRRTPGVTDTQYF. DNA of the CDR3: TGTGCCAGCAGAAGAACGCCGGGAGTCACAGATACGCAGTATTTT.

The chain links TRBV7-3 to TRBJ2-7, with 12 bases fitting TRBD2. From germline, CDR1 is SGHTA and CDR2 FQGTGA. The V segment lost 5 bases and the J segment 7 bases; nucleotides outside the gene matches: 6. This CDR3 has 14 amino acids. In DNA, the CDR3 is TGTGCCAGCAGCCTAGGACTAGCGGGACAAGAGCAGTACTTC. Translation: CASSLGLAGQEQYF.

This rearrangement joins TRBV10-3 to TRBJ2-1, with 10 bases that match TRBD2. Looked up from germline, CDR1 is ENHRY and CDR2 is SYGVKD. Trimming cost V 3 bases and J 4 bases; bases outside gene matches: 3. The CDR3 loop spans 15 amino acids. DNA for the CDR3: TGTGCCATCAGTGATGGGACTAGCGTTTACAATGAGCAGTTCTTC. It is translated as CAISDGTSVYNEQFF.

V is TRBV6-6 and J is TRBJ1-1; TRBD1 is a possible D gene (5 bases). The V gene's germline CDR1 is MNHNY and CDR2 SVGAGI (reference sequence). The V gene lost 2 bases and the J gene lost 1 base, with 8 bases spanning the gap. CDR3 length equals 14 residues. The chain's CDR3 is CASSYAQGNTEAFF. In nucleotides, the CDR3 is TGTGCCAGCAGTTACGCCCAGGGGAACACTGAAGCTTTCTTT.

The chain combines TRBV19 with TRBJ1-5; perhaps TRBD1 as D (6 bases). The CDR3 loop spans 17 amino acids. Trimming left V 8 bases short and J 0 bases short, with 20 bases between. CDR1 LNHDA and CDR2 SQIVND come from the germline V gene (reference sequence). CDR3 sequence reads: CASSTQGTGYSNQPQHF. The CDR3 nucleotides are TGTGCCAGTTCTACACAGGGTACGGGCTATAGCAATCAGCCCCAGCATTTT.

This clone was recorded only once. The chain couples TRBV19 to TRBJ1-3, with D perhaps TRBD1 (5 bases). There are 13 residues in the CDR3. CDR1 and CDR2 from the germline V gene are LNHDA and SQIVND (reference sequence). Deletions cut 9 bases from V and 0 bases from J, with 9 bases between. The CDR3 reads CASGHPSGNTIYF. In DNA, the CDR3 is TGTGCCAGCGGACACCCCTCTGGAAACACCATATATTTT.

Concerning this clone itself: This CDR3 is also generated by other DNA sequences in the sample. The rearrangement joins TRBV29-1 to TRBJ1-5; no clear D gene. The CDR3 spans 13 residues. Trimming took 3 bases from V and 1 from J, leaving 7 bases between them. Germline CDR1 reads SQVTM; CDR2 reads ANQGSEA. The CDR3 loop reads CSVEEESNQPQHF. DNA of the CDR3: TGCAGCGTTGAGGAGGAGAGCAATCAGCCCCAGCATTTT.

The genes are TRBV15 and TRBJ2-1; 12 bases map to TRBD1. The CDR3 length is 14 residues. Trimming removed 5 bases from V and 6 bases from J; junction bases left unmatched: 2. Germline V gene sequence: CDR1 LNHNV, CDR2 YYDKDF (reference sequence). CDR3 sequence reads: CATSRDRGLNEQFF. The CDR3 coding sequence is TGTGCCACCAGCCGGGACAGGGGGCTCAATGAGCAGTTCTTC.

The V call is TRBV28, the J call TRBJ2-3; TRBD1 aligns across 8 bases. Germline lookup yields CDR1 MDHEN and CDR2 SYDVKM. There are 15 residues in the CDR3. The ends lost 5 bases at V and 0 bases at J; junction bases unmatched: 4. CDR3 bases: TGTGCCAGCAGTGGGCGGACAGGGAGCACAGATACGCAGTATTTT. Translated: CASSGRTGSTDTQYF.

V gene TRBV23-1 combines with J gene TRBJ2-2, with 8 nucleotides matching TRBD2. TRBV23-1 is assigned to the ORF class and has an uncertain function. With V trimmed by 2 bases and J by 1 base, 9 bases remained unmatched. This CDR3 comprises 18 residues. The CDR3 DNA sequence: TGCGCCAGCAGTCAACGAATTCCGGGACTAGTGAACACCGGGGAGCTGTTTTTT. Translated: CASSQRIPGLVNTGELFF.

The rearrangement uses TRBV12-5 and TRBJ1-5, with D unclear. Looked up from germline, CDR1 is LGHNT and CDR2 is FRNRAP. The CDR3 consists of 14 residues. V was pared by 6 bases and J by 1 base, with 10 bases between. The CDR3 DNA reads TGTGCTAGTGGCTCCCCCCAGAGCAATCAGCCCCAGCATTTT. Encoded protein: CASGSPQSNQPQHF.